This T cell receptor beta chain was identified in a study of blood T cell repertoires in COVID-19. Study information: Sites in the United States, Italy and Spain provided acute and convalescent COVID-19 samples. PBMCs, B-cell-depleted T cells, or T cells provided the cDNA or gDNA that made up the material.

As processed by the authors: Estimated nucleated cell counts came from reference gene primer amplification. TCRdb's table, derived via immunoSEQ multiplex PCR, lists solely in-frame clones and lacks some. D and trimming come from the DNA, and the V and J calls and clone size come from that table. Of approximately 15,000 clones listed, around 73% were seen once; the top ten hold 13% to 15%. This CDR3 comprises 13 residues. The ends were cut back, 1 base at V and 4 bases at J, with 7 bases in the middle. The V gene's germline CDR1 is SGHTA and CDR2 FQGNSA. The origin of this receptor is a human donor in a cohort sampled during active COVID-19. The specimen sequenced was peripheral blood. The genes are TRBV7-2 and TRBJ1-1; no reliable D call. DNA of the CDR3: TGTGCCAGCAGCTTAGTCGGGGTCACTGAAGCTTTCTTT. Translation gives CASSLVGVTEAFF.